Each of the 21 T cell receptor beta chains below was sequenced from the same sample in a study of blood T cell repertoires in COVID-19. The data were produced by immunoSEQ multiplex PCR, yet TCRdb's version contains in-frame clones alone and is incomplete. The data hold around 300,000 clones, with roughly 86% observed a single time. Source material: PBMCs or T cells enriched from blood (not recorded which). Every receptor here comes from a woman aged 25 to 45 who had recovered from COVID-19.

The sample holds one count of this clone. The chain carries TRBV10-3 and TRBJ1-3, with D possibly being TRBD1 (6 bases). Germline CDR1 reads ENHRY; CDR2 reads SYGVKD. V lost 1 base to trimming and J lost 4 bases, with 17 bases between them. The CDR3 covers 17 residues. CDR3 in amino acids: CAISELQGLGPGNTIYF. Here the CDR3 DNA reads TGTGCCATCAGTGAGTTACAGGGATTAGGACCCGGAAACACCATATATTTT.

The rearrangement uses TRBV4-3 and TRBJ1-4; D is unclear. The CDR3 covers 17 residues. Germline assignment: CDR1 LGHNA and CDR2 YSLEER. V was shortened by 1 base and J by 8 bases, with 20 bases between the two germline ends. In nucleotides, the CDR3 is TGCGCCAGCAGCCAAGTTCACAACAGCGGCCTTCGGGAAAAACTGTTTTTT. Translated, it gives CASSQVHNSGLREKLFF.

This sequence joins TRBV11-3 and TRBJ2-1; possible D gene TRBD2, 5 bases. The CDR3 has 13 amino acids. CDR1 is SGHNT, CDR2 YENEEA, per germline. Deletions cut 3 bases from V and 2 bases from J, with 5 bases between. DNA for the CDR3: TGTGCCAGCAGCTTCGGGGCCTACAATGAGCAGTTCTTC. Its protein is CASSFGAYNEQFF.

This clone was observed once. The chain links TRBV5-4 to TRBJ2-1; 14 nucleotides line up with TRBD2. The junction had 4 bases not matched to a gene; V was cut back by 4 bases and J by 1 base. The CDR3 has 17 residues. From germline, CDR1 is SGHNT and CDR2 YYREEE (reference sequence). CDR3 in DNA: TGTGCCAGCAGCCCGACTAGCGGGGGGGAATCCTACAATGAGCAGTTCTTC. This codes for CASSPTSGGESYNEQFF.

A note on this clone: Other nucleotide sequences from this sample produce the same CDR3. This sequence joins TRBV20-1 and TRBJ2-7; D remains unclear. Germline CDR1 and CDR2: DFQATT and SNEGSKA (reference sequence). The V and J ends lost 1 base and 4 bases respectively, with 5 bases between them. The CDR3 spans 11 residues. CDR3 DNA: TGCAGTGCTAGAGGGAGTTACGAGCAGTACTTC. Translated: CSARGSYEQYF.

This chain uses TRBV5-1 with TRBJ2-1; D perhaps matches TRBD2 (5 bases). This CDR3 contains 15 residues. Germline-derived CDR1 and CDR2 are SGHRS and YFSETQ. The ends were cut back, 2 bases at V and 0 bases at J, with 9 bases in the middle. The CDR3 coding sequence is TGCGCCAGCAGCTTTGAGGGAAGCTCCTACAATGAGCAGTTCTTC. Encoded protein: CASSFEGSSYNEQFF.

The chain carries TRBV5-1 and TRBJ1-1; 8 bases agree with TRBD1. The V gene's germline CDR1 is SGHRS and CDR2 YFSETQ. Trimming removed 2 bases from V and 0 bases from J; junction bases left unmatched: 3. The CDR3 length is 15 residues. CDR3 in DNA: TGCGCCAGCAGCTTATCGGGACAGGTGAACACTGAAGCTTTCTTT. Protein product: CASSLSGQVNTEAFF.

This chain uses TRBV9 with TRBJ2-3; 9 bases map to TRBD2. Germline values: CDR1 SGDLS, CDR2 YYNGEE. The CDR3 runs to 20 residues. J gave up 0 bases and V 4 bases, and 18 bases lay outside the gene matches. CDR3 bases: TGTGCCAGCAGCTCTCCCCCGGTAGCGGGGGCCGGGGCTAGCACAGATACGCAGTATTTT. Translation gives CASSSPPVAGAGASTDTQYF.

The chain joins TRBV5-1 to TRBJ2-1, with 13 bases identical to TRBD2. V lost 2 bases to trimming and J lost 3 bases; unmatched junction nucleotides: 5. CDR1 and CDR2 (germline): SGHRS, YFSETQ. This CDR3 contains 17 residues. The CDR3 bases are TGCGCCAGCAGCTTAGGACTAGCGGGGGACCACTACAATGAGCAGTTCTTC. Translated, it gives CASSLGLAGDHYNEQFF.

CDR3 nucleotide sequence: TGTGCCAGCAGACAACAGCCTAGCGGGGATATCTCCTACAATGAGCAGTTCTTC. It is translated as CASRQQPSGDISYNEQFF. The chain links TRBV6-4 to TRBJ2-1; 9 nucleotides agree with TRBD2. In germline, CDR1 is MRHNA, CDR2 SNTAGT. There are 18 residues in the CDR3. The V segment lost 6 bases and the J segment 0 bases; nucleotides outside the gene matches: 12.

This clone appeared once. The genes are TRBV19 and TRBJ1-2; 7 bases fit TRBD1. Looked up from germline, CDR1 is LNHDA and CDR2 is SQIVND (reference sequence). V was pared by 5 bases and J by 7 bases, with 7 bases of the junction left unmatched. The CDR3 is made up of 13 amino acids. CDR3 in DNA: TGTGCCAGTAGTTGGGGACAGCTGAGTGGCTACACCTTC. This sequence encodes CASSWGQLSGYTF.

The rearrangement joins TRBV7-8 to TRBJ1-4; the D gene is possibly TRBD1 (5 bases). Germline-derived CDR1 and CDR2 are SGHVS and FQNEAQ. V shed 1 base and J shed 10 bases, with 16 bases lying between them. This CDR3 region has 15 residues. CDR3 sequence: CASSLVGQTAGKLFF. The CDR3, as DNA: TGTGCCAGCAGCTTAGTAGGGCAGACAGCGGGAAAACTGTTTTTT.

V usage is TRBV30 and J usage is TRBJ2-3; TRBD1 matches at 9 bases. The V and J ends lost 2 bases and 4 bases, in that order; junction bases with no gene match: 4. Germline CDR1 is GTSNPN and CDR2 is SVGIG (reference sequence). The CDR3 covers 14 residues. The CDR3 DNA is TGTGCCTGGAGTTTGGGACAGGGCGCAGATACGCAGTATTTT. Protein product: CAWSLGQGADTQYF.

The V gene is TRBV4-3, the J gene TRBJ2-7; 8 nucleotides agree with TRBD2. CDR3 length: 18 residues. V dropped 0 bases and J dropped 2; count of bases not matched to a gene: 12. Germline V gene sequence: CDR1 LGHNA, CDR2 YSLEER. CDR3 in amino acids: CASSQDSPMGLGPYEQYF. The CDR3 DNA reads as TGCGCCAGCAGCCAAGATTCCCCCATGGGACTAGGGCCCTACGAGCAGTACTTC.

This chain uses TRBV19 with TRBJ2-7; 8 bases agree with TRBD2. In germline, CDR1 is LNHDA, CDR2 SQIVND (reference sequence). With 5 bases clipped from V and 3 bases from J, the junction kept 9 bases outside the gene matches. The CDR3 covers 15 residues. The CDR3 sequence is CASSGAGGGDYEQYF. The CDR3 nucleotides read TGTGCCAGTAGTGGGGCCGGGGGGGGCGACTACGAGCAGTACTTC.

This chain connects TRBV10-3 to TRBJ2-7; TRBD2 agrees at 9 bases. This CDR3 is 16 amino acids long. V lost 4 bases, J lost 8 bases, and 15 bases stayed unmatched. In germline, CDR1 is ENHRY, CDR2 SYGVKD. CDR3 sequence (DNA): TGTGCCATCAGTGTGGCCGGGACTAGCCGATCTACGCAGCAGTACTTC. Protein: CAISVAGTSRSTQQYF.

The CDR3 here is CASSLSAGGMYTGELFF. The CDR3 region has the DNA TGCGCCAGCAGCTTGTCAGCGGGGGGGATGTATACCGGGGAGCTGTTTTTT. This rearrangement joins TRBV5-1 to TRBJ2-2; 10 bases are shared with TRBD2. Trimming removed 1 base from V and 5 bases from J; junction bases left unmatched: 8. This CDR3 spans 17 amino acids. Germline V gene lookup returns CDR1 SGHRS and CDR2 YFSETQ. Full variable domain (remainder filled in from reference TRBV5-1 and TRBJ2-2): KAGVTQTPRYLIKTRGQQVTLSCSPISGHRSVSWYQQTPGQGLQFLFEYFSETQRNKGNFPGRFSGRQFSNSRSEMNVSTLELGDSALYLCASSLSAGGMYTGELFFGEGSRLTVL.

The chain carries TRBV12-3 or TRBV12-4 and TRBJ2-7; D possibly corresponds to TRBD1 (5 bases). V lost 5 bases and J lost 6, with 8 bases in between. This CDR3 has 11 residues. CDR3 in amino acids: CASSTGSEQYF. The CDR3 DNA reads TGTGCCAGCAGTACAGGCAGCGAGCAGTACTTC.

The V gene is TRBV6-5, the J gene TRBJ2-7; 9 bases map to TRBD1. V lost 8 bases, J lost 7 bases, and 9 bases stayed unmatched. Per germline, CDR1 MNHEY and CDR2 SVGAGI. This CDR3 is built from 13 residues. The CDR3: CASRRDRVEEQYF. CDR3 nucleotide sequence: TGTGCCAGCCGAAGGGACAGGGTAGAGGAGCAGTACTTC.

This clone was recorded only once. The V and J genes are TRBV27 and TRBJ2-1; 12 bases agree with TRBD2. Germline loops: CDR1 MNHEY, CDR2 SMNVEV (reference sequence). The CDR3 length is 19 residues. V trimming: 5 bases; J trimming: 1 base; junction bases outside the gene matches: 12. DNA for the CDR3: TGTGCCAGCAGTCGCTGGGGGACTAGCGGGCTCGGGTCCTACAATGAGCAGTTCTTC. It encodes CASSRWGTSGLGSYNEQFF.

J is TRBJ1-2 and V is TRBV27; no firm D call. The CDR3 has 15 residues. Germline loops: CDR1 MNHEY, CDR2 SMNVEV (reference sequence). V was pared by 5 bases and J by 4 bases, with 17 bases between. Written as DNA, the CDR3 is TGTGCCAGCAGTCCGGGAGATTCATTGGCCTATGGCTACACCTTC. It translates to CASSPGDSLAYGYTF.